The 2 T cell receptor beta chains below come from one sample, sequenced in a study of blood T cell repertoires in COVID-19. This table comes from immunoSEQ multiplex PCR, and its TCRdb copy is limited to in-frame clones, with some not included. The sample carries roughly 250,000 clones, 88% recorded once. The sequenced sample consisted of peripheral blood. The origin of the receptors is a young woman with acute or convalescent COVID-19.

The rearrangement uses TRBV6-5 and TRBJ1-5; TRBD1 agrees at 11 bases. Germline V lookup: CDR1 MNHEY, CDR2 SVGAGI. The CDR3 loop spans 13 amino acids. CDR3 DNA: TGTGGTTCCTGGACAGGGGGCCTTCAGCCCCAGCATTTT. This codes for CGSWTGGLQPQHF.

This chain joins TRBV24-1 and TRBJ2-2; D remains unclear. This CDR3 has 14 residues. Per the germline V gene, CDR1 is KGHDR and CDR2 is SFDVKD. Trimming stripped 0 bases from V and 4 bases from J, with 5 bases between. CDR3 DNA sequence: TGTGCCACCAGTGATTTGGGCAGCACCGGGGAGCTGTTTTTT. Protein sequence: CATSDLGSTGELFF.